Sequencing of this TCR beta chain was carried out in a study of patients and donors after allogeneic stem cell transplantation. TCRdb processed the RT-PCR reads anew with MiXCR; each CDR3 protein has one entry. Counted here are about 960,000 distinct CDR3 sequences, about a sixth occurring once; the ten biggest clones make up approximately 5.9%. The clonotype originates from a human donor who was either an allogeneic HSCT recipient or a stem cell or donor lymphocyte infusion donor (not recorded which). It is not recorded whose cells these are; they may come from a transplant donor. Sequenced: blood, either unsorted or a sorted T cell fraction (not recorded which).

The CDR3 DNA follows: TGTGCCAGCAGTGAAGGACTAGCGGGGGAGCTGTTTTTT. It specifies CASSEGLAGELFF. The rearrangement uses TRBV25-1 and TRBJ2-2; TRBD2 agrees at 9 bases. CDR1 and CDR2 (germline): MGHDK, SYGVNS. Unmatched junction bases numbered 0, after V lost 2 bases and J lost 8 bases. CDR3 length equals 13 residues.